The 23 T cell receptor beta chains given below trace back to one sample, sequenced in a study of cytomegalovirus exposure and HLA in healthy donors. The primer mix had 60 Vbeta and 13 Jbeta primers. Some clones are missing from TCRdb's copy, which holds only in-frame ones; the method was immunoSEQ multiplex PCR. The table shows more than 150,000 clones, with about 81% occurring only once. Sequencing used PBMCs. The receptors originated from a man aged 40-49 years in good health and CMV-seronegative.

With respect to this clone: The junction departs from germline at one end; a sequencing error may be responsible. V is TRBV7-7 and J is TRBJ2-7, with 7 bases matching TRBD1. This CDR3 region has 14 residues. CDR1 is SSHAT and CDR2 is FNYEAQ in the germline V gene (reference sequence). CDR3 sequence (DNA): TGTGCTAGCAGCCCGGGACAGAGCTCCTACGAGCAGTACTTC. As protein: CASSPGQSSYEQYF.

The chain employs TRBV19 and TRBJ2-3, with D tentatively TRBD1 (5 bases). CDR1 is LNHDA, CDR2 SQIVND, per germline (reference sequence). V lost 6 bases and J lost 0, with 16 bases in between. This CDR3 has 16 residues. CDR3 bases: TGTGCCAGTAGAAGATCTACAGGAGCTAGCACAGATACGCAGTATTTT. It translates to CASRRSTGASTDTQYF.

The chain links TRBV28 to TRBJ2-1; 9 bases agree with TRBD1. J was trimmed by 4 bases and V by 6 bases; bases with no gene match: 7. The CDR3 has 15 residues. CDR1 and CDR2 (germline): MDHEN, SYDVKM. The CDR3 DNA reads TGTGCCAGCAGGCGACAGGGGGGAGGATACAATGAGCAGTTCTTC. Amino acids: CASRRQGGGYNEQFF.

The chain is built from TRBV7-2 and TRBJ2-1; D gene unclear. CDR3 length: 15 residues. The V gene lost 1 base and the J gene lost 2 bases, with 9 bases spanning the gap. Germline V gene data show CDR1 as SGHTA and CDR2 as FQGNSA. The CDR3 nucleotides read TGTGCCAGCAGCTTAGAGCTCTTGGCCTACAATGAGCAGTTCTTC. Translation gives CASSLELLAYNEQFF.

The CDR3 DNA is TGTGCCAGCAGCCCTTGGACTAGCGGGAGGGCCCCCGGGGAGCTGTTTTTT. This sequence encodes CASSPWTSGRAPGELFF. This sequence joins TRBV7-2 and TRBJ2-2, with 15 bases lining up with TRBD2. Germline V lookup: CDR1 SGHTA, CDR2 FQGNSA. This CDR3 has 17 amino acids. J gave up 6 bases and V 5 bases, and 7 bases lay outside the gene matches.

This chain uses TRBV28 with TRBJ1-2; 7 positions match TRBD1. In germline, CDR1 is MDHEN, CDR2 SYDVKM. The V and J ends lost 3 bases and 9 bases, in that order; junction bases with no gene match: 7. The CDR3 runs to 13 residues. The chain's CDR3 is CASSLAGGSSYTF. The CDR3 nucleotides read TGTGCCAGCAGTTTGGCAGGGGGAAGTAGCTACACCTTC.

The chain carries TRBV11-3 and TRBJ2-7; D gene ambiguous. This CDR3 is built from 13 residues. The germline V gene encodes CDR1 SGHNT and CDR2 YENEEA. Trimming removed 1 base from V and 3 bases from J, with 7 bases in between. CDR3 nucleotide sequence: TGTGCCAGCAGCTTAGCGCTAAACTACGAGCAGTACTTC. As protein: CASSLALNYEQYF. Drawing the rest from reference TRBV11-3 and TRBJ2-7, the complete variable domain is EAGVVQSPRYKIIEKKQPVAFWCNPISGHNTLYWYLQNLGQGPELLIRYENEEAVDDSQLPKDRFSAERLKGVDSTLKIQPAELGDSAVYLCASSLALNYEQYFGPGTRLTVT.

The chain's CDR3 is CASSFYQGITEAFF. In DNA, the CDR3 is TGTGCCAGCAGCTTTTATCAGGGAATCACTGAAGCTTTCTTT. This rearrangement joins TRBV7-2 to TRBJ1-1; tentative D call: TRBD1 (5 bases). V lost 3 bases and J 4 bases, leaving 12 bases between the germline ends. The germline gives CDR1 SGHTA, CDR2 FQGNSA. The length of the CDR3 is 14 residues. Supplemented by reference TRBV7-2 and TRBJ1-1, the full variable domain reads GAGVSQSPSNKVTEKGKDVELRCDPISGHTALYWYRQSLGQGLEFLIYFQGNSAPDKSGLPSDRFSAERTGGSVSTLTIQRTQQEDSAVYLCASSFYQGITEAFFGQGTRLTVV.

This chain connects TRBV7-2 to TRBJ1-1; D gene ambiguous. This CDR3 contains 13 residues. V was pared by 8 bases and J by 5 bases, with 15 bases between. CDR1 SGHTA and CDR2 FQGNSA come from the germline V gene. Here the CDR3 DNA reads TGTGCCAGCGGGAGTAGAGGAGGAACTGAAGCTTTCTTT. Amino acid sequence: CASGSRGGTEAFF.

The chain uses TRBV19 and TRBJ2-7; weak D call: TRBD1 (6 bases). The CDR3 has 12 residues. CDR1 is LNHDA and CDR2 is SQIVND in the germline V gene (reference sequence). The V and J ends lost 5 bases and 7 bases respectively, with 12 bases between them. CDR3 residues: CASSLQGMEQYF. The DNA of the CDR3 is TGTGCCAGTAGTTTACAGGGCATGGAGCAGTACTTC.

In nucleotides, the CDR3 is TGTGCCAGCAGCTTGTCGCTAGCGGGGGCAGGAGATACGCAGTATTTT. This gives the protein CASSLSLAGAGDTQYF. The V call is TRBV5-4, the J call TRBJ2-3; 10 nucleotides agree with TRBD2. Trimming cost V 1 base and J 5 bases; bases outside gene matches: 7. The CDR3 has 16 amino acids. Germline V gene lookup returns CDR1 SGHNT and CDR2 YYREEE (reference sequence).

As DNA, the CDR3 is TGTGCCAGCAGCTTGGAACTAGCGGGATCCTACAATGAGCAGTTCTTC. It translates to CASSLELAGSYNEQFF. The rearrangement uses TRBV5-5 and TRBJ2-1; 10 positions agree with TRBD2. The V segment lost 0 bases and the J segment 1 base; nucleotides outside the gene matches: 1. Germline V CDR1 and CDR2: SGHKS, YYEKEE (reference sequence). The CDR3 has 16 amino acids.

V is TRBV5-1 and J is TRBJ2-3, with D perhaps TRBD1 (6 bases). Germline V CDR1 and CDR2: SGHRS, YFSETQ. This CDR3 contains 14 residues. Trimming took 7 bases from V and 0 from J, leaving 12 bases between them. The CDR3 DNA reads as TGCGCCAGCCAAGAACAGGGTAGCACAGATACGCAGTATTTT. It codes for CASQEQGSTDTQYF.

The chain is built from TRBV7-2 and TRBJ1-1, with D maybe TRBD1 (6 bases). This CDR3 spans 18 amino acids. Looked up from germline, CDR1 is SGHTA and CDR2 is FQGNSA. Trimming removed 3 bases at V and 4 bases at J, with 24 bases between. CDR3 in DNA: TGTGCCAGCAGCTTTGGGGGGGCGCAGGGTGGGAGTCGCACTGAAGCTTTCTTT. It yields the protein CASSFGGAQGGSRTEAFF.

The chain carries TRBV2 and TRBJ1-6; TRBD1 might be the D (6 bases). The CDR3 is 15 residues long. Trimming cost V 2 bases and J 10 bases, with 15 bases left between them. Germline V gives CDR1 SNHLY, CDR2 FYNNEI. The CDR3 DNA follows: TGTGCCAGCAGTGAAATGCGGCAGGGGTACTCACCCCTCCACTTT. It translates to CASSEMRQGYSPLHF.

The chain has TRBV7-8 and TRBJ2-7, with 9 bases identical to TRBD1. The germline CDR1 and CDR2 sequences are SGHVS and FQNEAQ. The ends lost 3 bases at V and 5 bases at J; junction bases unmatched: 11. CDR3 length: 16 amino acids. CDR3 loop: CASSLFGGTGLNEQYF. In DNA form, the CDR3 reads TGTGCCAGCAGCTTGTTCGGCGGGACAGGGCTCAACGAGCAGTACTTC.

Comment on this clone: A read error may account for a junction end that differs from germline. The V call is TRBV18, the J call TRBJ1-5, with 7 bases lining up with TRBD1. The CDR3 extends over 14 amino acids. Germline V lookup: CDR1 KGHSH, CDR2 LQKENI. The CDR3 spells CASSPRDSNRPQHF. The CDR3 DNA reads as TGTGCCAGCTCACCACGGGACAGCAATCGGCCCCAGCATTTT.

The V gene is TRBV5-5, the J gene TRBJ1-2; 10 bases are shared with TRBD1. The CDR3 runs 16 residues. V shed 1 base, J shed 0 bases, and the junction held 3 bases outside the gene matches. From germline, CDR1 is SGHKS and CDR2 YYEKEE (reference sequence). The CDR3 sequence is CASSLSGTGANYGYTF. CDR3 sequence (DNA): TGTGCCAGCAGCTTGAGTGGGACAGGGGCTAACTATGGCTACACCTTC.

The chain joins TRBV29-1 to TRBJ1-2; the D is unclear. CDR3 length equals 14 residues. V lost 5 bases to trimming and J lost 2 bases, with 15 bases between them. Germline assignment: CDR1 SQVTM and CDR2 ANQGSEA. The CDR3 DNA follows: TGCAGCGTTACTCACAAAATGGAGAACTATGGCTACACCTTC. It encodes CSVTHKMENYGYTF.

The rearrangement joins TRBV7-9 to TRBJ2-7; TRBD1 matches 9 bases. CDR1 SEHNR and CDR2 FQNEAQ come from the germline V gene (reference sequence). The V segment lost 6 bases and the J segment 3 bases; nucleotides outside the gene matches: 15. This CDR3 contains 17 residues. DNA of the CDR3: TGTGCCAGCAGTTCGTCAACCGGGACAGGGAAGGGCTACGAGCAGTACTTC. It codes for CASSSSTGTGKGYEQYF.

This chain joins TRBV28 and TRBJ2-7; tentative D call: TRBD1 (6 bases). The germline gives CDR1 MDHEN, CDR2 SYDVKM. This CDR3 is built from 12 residues. Trimming stripped 5 bases from V and 6 bases from J, with 11 bases between. The CDR3 DNA reads TGTGCCAGCAGTGCTGGGACACGCGAGCAGTACTTC. This encodes CASSAGTREQYF.

The chain carries TRBV5-5 and TRBJ1-1; tentatively, D is TRBD1 (6 bases). Trimming stripped 4 bases from V and 0 bases from J, with 13 bases between. The CDR3 totals 15 residues. CDR1 and CDR2 from the germline V gene are SGHKS and YYEKEE (reference sequence). The CDR3 nucleotides are TGTGCCAGCAGCGGGCGACAGGCGTTGAACACTGAAGCTTTCTTT. Its translation is CASSGRQALNTEAFF.

The genes are TRBV18 and TRBJ2-1; 9 nucleotides align to TRBD2. V trimming: 4 bases; J trimming: 0 bases; junction bases outside the gene matches: 7. Germline V gene sequence: CDR1 KGHSH, CDR2 LQKENI. This CDR3 is 17 amino acids long. The CDR3, as DNA: TGTGCCAGCTCACTTGGGACTAGCCGGAGCTCCTACAATGAGCAGTTCTTC. Encoded protein: CASSLGTSRSSYNEQFF.